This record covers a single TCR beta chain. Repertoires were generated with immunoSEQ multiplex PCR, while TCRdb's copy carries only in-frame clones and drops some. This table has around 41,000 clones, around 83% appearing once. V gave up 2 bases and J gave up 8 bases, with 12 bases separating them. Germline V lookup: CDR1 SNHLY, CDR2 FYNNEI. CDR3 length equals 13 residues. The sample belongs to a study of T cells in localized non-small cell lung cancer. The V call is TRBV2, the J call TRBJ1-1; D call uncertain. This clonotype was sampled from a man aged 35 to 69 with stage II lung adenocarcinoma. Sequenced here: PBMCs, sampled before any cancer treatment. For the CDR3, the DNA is TGTGCCAGCAGTGAACGGCCCCCTTACGAAGCTTTCTTT. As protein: CASSERPPYEAFF.